Detailed here is one T cell receptor beta chain. Via MiXCR, TCRdb re-called the PCR reads. The sample lists under 95,000 clones, approximately 11% occurring once. The data derive from a study of metastatic and nonmetastatic thyroid tumors. Germline V gene sequence: CDR1 KGHDR, CDR2 SFDVKD. There are 15 residues in the CDR3. After removal of 6 bases from V and 8 bases from J, the junction contained 5 bases not matched to a gene. Patients were all untreated before their thyroid surgery. V is TRBV24-1 and J is TRBJ2-1; 14 nucleotides agree with TRBD2. Sequenced material: blood. The sequence was collected from a female donor with papillary thyroid cancer or a benign thyroid nodule (not recorded which). Some clones in this sample may be carry-over from other donors' samples. The CDR3 nucleotides are TGTGCCACCAGTTATCGACTAGCGGGAGGGGATGAGCAGTTCTTC. Amino acid sequence: CATSYRLAGGDEQFF.